This T cell receptor (beta chain) was found in a study of blood T cell repertoires in COVID-19. Study in general: The United States, Italy and Spain were the sources of the acute and convalescent COVID-19 samples. T cells, B-cell-depleted T cells, or PBMCs provided the cDNA or gDNA that served as material.

Methods used by the authors: Amplification with reference gene primers provided the estimates of nucleated cell counts. Here immunoSEQ multiplex PCR was the method, and the copy in TCRdb shows in-frame clones only, minus some. V, J and clone size reflect that table, while D and trimming were determined from the DNA. The sample consists of about 130,000 clones, roughly four fifths of them appearing once. This CDR3 spans 16 amino acids. V shed 0 bases and J 3 bases; nucleotides not matched to a gene: 3. The germline gives CDR1 LNHDA, CDR2 SQIVND (reference sequence). The sequence derives from a woman aged 50 to 60 with acute or convalescent COVID-19. The chain is built from TRBV19 and TRBJ2-3, with 10 positions matching TRBD2. The specimen was peripheral blood. CDR3 in amino acids: CASSIDLAGETDTQYF. The CDR3, as DNA: TGTGCCAGTAGTATAGATCTAGCGGGGGAAACAGATACGCAGTATTTT.